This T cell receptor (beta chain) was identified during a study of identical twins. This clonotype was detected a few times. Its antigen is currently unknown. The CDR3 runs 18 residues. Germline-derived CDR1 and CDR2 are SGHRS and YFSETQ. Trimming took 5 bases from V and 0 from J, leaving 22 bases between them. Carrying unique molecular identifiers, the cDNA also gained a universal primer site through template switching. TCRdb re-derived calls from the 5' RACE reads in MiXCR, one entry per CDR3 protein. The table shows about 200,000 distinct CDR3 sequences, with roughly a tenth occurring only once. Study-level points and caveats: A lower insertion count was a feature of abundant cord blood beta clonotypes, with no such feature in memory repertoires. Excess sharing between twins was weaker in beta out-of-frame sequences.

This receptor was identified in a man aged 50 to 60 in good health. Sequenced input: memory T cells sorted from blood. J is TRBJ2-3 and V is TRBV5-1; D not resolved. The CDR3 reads CASRFGYTSTQSTDTQYF. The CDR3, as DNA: TGCGCCAGCAGATTTGGCTACACCTCCACCCAAAGCACAGATACGCAGTATTTT.